A selection of T cell receptor beta chains follows, all from one sample in a study of metastatic and nonmetastatic thyroid tumors. TCRdb re-analyzed the PCR reads through MiXCR. The table lists about 30,000 clones, around 22% of them singletons. Source material: blood. The receptors come from a female donor with papillary thyroid cancer or a benign thyroid nodule (not recorded which). Some clones in this sample may be carry-over from other donors' samples. Both conserved end residues are part of each CDR3. Fields, in order: V gene, D gene, J gene, clone size, CDR3 DNA, CDR3 protein. A D gene is named only where the DNA matches it firmly. Part of the rows lack a size; the others show once, few, many or a class for expanded clones.

TRBV9	NA	TRBJ2-7	many	TGTGCCAGCAGTTCCTCCGGGAGTCCGACCTACGAGCAGTACTTC	CASSSSGSPTYEQYF
TRBV14	NA	TRBJ2-1	many	TGTGCCAGCAGCCAAGAGGGGGGGCTCTCCTACAATGAGCAGTTCTTC	CASSQEGGLSYNEQFF
TRBV27	TRBD1	TRBJ2-5	medium-sized	TGTGCCAGCAGTTTAGGCAGGGGGCTGGTGCTCGAGACCCAGTACTTC	CASSLGRGLVLETQYF
TRBV20-1	NA	TRBJ1-1	NA	TGCAGTGCTCCCCATGTGGAGGGTTTGAACTCTGAAGCTTTCTTT	CSAPHVEGLNSEAFF
TRBV6-5	TRBD2	TRBJ2-1	NA	TGTGCCAGCAGTTACGCAAGCGGGGAGTACAATGAGCAGTTCTTC	CASSYASGEYNEQFF
TRBV19	TRBD1	TRBJ1-1	medium-sized	TGTGCCAGTAGTATCGGGACAGGGAATAAAGCTTTCTTT	CASSIGTGNKAFF
TRBV6-4	TRBD2	TRBJ2-1	NA	TGTGGCAGCAGTGACCCTGTCAGGAGACTAGCCGGTGGTCGGTTCTTC	CGSSDPVRRLAGGRFF
TRBV19	NA	TRBJ2-6	many	TGTGCCAGTAATCCTATACCGGGACGAACCTCTGGGGCCAACGTCCTGACTTTC	CASNPIPGRTSGANVLTF
TRBV27	NA	TRBJ1-2	NA	TGTGCCAGAATAGGTGGTAGCTATGGCTACACCTTC	CARIGGSYGYTF
TRBV9	NA	TRBJ2-7	NA	TGTGCCAGCAGCGTAGGGGTCGGGGTCGAGCAGTACTTC	CASSVGVGVEQYF
TRBV6-1	NA	TRBJ1-1	few	TGTGCCAGCAGTGAATCTTACAGATTAAACACTGAAGCCTTCTTT	CASSESYRLNTEAFF
TRBV24-1	NA	TRBJ1-5	NA	TGTGCCACCAGTTACAGAAACCAACAGCCCCAGCATTTT	CATSYRNQQPQHF
TRBV10-3	TRBD2	TRBJ2-3	medium-sized	TGTGCCATCAGTGATCAAATAGGCGGGAGGCGTAGCACAGATACGCAGTATTTT	CAISDQIGGRRSTDTQYF
TRBV9	TRBD2	TRBJ2-7	NA	TGTGCCAGCAGCGGAGAACTAGCGGCGATTTCATACGAGCAGTACTTC	CASSGELAAISYEQYF
TRBV19	TRBD2	TRBJ2-1	NA	TGTGCCCGTACCTTTAGCGGGATCTCCTACAATGAGCAGTTCTTC	CARTFSGISYNEQFF
TRBV6-5	TRBD2	TRBJ2-1	few	TGTGCCAGCAGTTCTATTAGCGGGAGGGCCTCTAATGAGCAGTTCTTC	CASSSISGRASNEQFF
TRBV25-1	NA	TRBJ2-5	many	TGTGCCAGCAGTCAAGTGGGTGGCAGGCAAGAGACCCAGTACTTC	CASSQVGGRQETQYF
TRBV6-2/TRBV6-3	NA	TRBJ2-1	NA	TGTGCCAGCGGCTACGTAAATGAGCAGTTCTTC	CASGYVNEQFF
TRBV7-8	NA	TRBJ1-1	NA	TGTGCCAGCACCTTCGGCGCAAGGAACACTGAAGCTTTCTTT	CASTFGARNTEAFF
TRBV7-2	NA	TRBJ2-1	NA	TGTGCCAGCAGCTTAGGGGGGGCTACTAATGAGCAGTTCTTC	CASSLGGATNEQFF
TRBV5-1	NA	TRBJ2-3	NA	TGCGCCAGCATGGGAGCAACAGATACGCAGTATTTT	CASMGATDTQYF
TRBV6-5	NA	TRBJ1-3	NA	TGTGCCAGCAGTTACTCAGGGGGGGACACCATATATTTT	CASSYSGGDTIYF
TRBV30	NA	TRBJ2-7	medium-sized	TGTGCCTGGAGTGGCATCCTCGAGCAGTACTTC	CAWSGILEQYF
TRBV9	TRBD2	TRBJ2-3	NA	TGTGCCAGCAGCGTAGGGACTAGCGATATCAAAGATACGCAGTCTTTT	CASSVGTSDIKDTQSF
TRBV4-3	TRBD1	TRBJ1-2	many	TGCGCCAGCAGCCAAGGACCCTCCGGGACAGGGGTTTTTGGCTACACCTTC	CASSQGPSGTGVFGYTF
TRBV6-5	TRBD1	TRBJ1-1	many	TGTGCCAGCATCCGTACCGGGACAGGGGGCTTAGGGAACACTGAAGCTTTCTTT	CASIRTGTGGLGNTEAFF
TRBV6-1	TRBD2	TRBJ2-3	many	TGTGCCAGCAGTAACCGGGAGGTACAGATACTGGATTTT	CASSNREVQILDF
TRBV29-1	NA	TRBJ2-7	many	TGCAGCGTTGGGGGGGGCCAGGGGGCTCACGAGCAGTACTTC	CSVGGGQGAHEQYF
TRBV6-1	NA	TRBJ1-6	NA	TGTGCCACCACCCAGGGTCTTAATTCACCCCTCCACTTT	CATTQGLNSPLHF
TRBV9	NA	TRBJ2-1	many	TGTGCCAGCAGCGGAAGCAATGAGCAGTTCTTC	CASSGSNEQFF
TRBV28	TRBD1	TRBJ1-6	medium-sized	TGTGCCAGCAGTGGCGGACAGGGACATTCACCCCTCCACTTT	CASSGGQGHSPLHF
TRBV20-1	TRBD2	TRBJ2-2	NA	TGCAGTGCTAGAGGGACTAGCGACACCGGGGAGCTGTTTTTT	CSARGTSDTGELFF
TRBV7-3	NA	TRBJ2-5	many	TGTGCCAGCAGCTCGAGGGGGGCAGAGACCCAGTACTTC	CASSSRGAETQYF
TRBV19	NA	TRBJ2-7	many	TGTGCCAGTGGTGGGATCTACGAGCAGTACTTC	CASGGIYEQYF
TRBV14	NA	TRBJ1-6	NA	TGTGCCAGTAGCCGGGGTTGGTCTTCACCCTTCCACTTT	CASSRGWSSPFHF
TRBV5-1	NA	TRBJ2-1	many	TGCGCCAGCAGCTTAGGGGGGAAAGACAATGAGCAGTTCTTC	CASSLGGKDNEQFF
TRBV28	NA	TRBJ1-2	many	TGTGCCAGCTCAGCCGACCTGTATGGCTACACCTTC	CASSADLYGYTF
TRBV28	NA	TRBJ2-1	medium-sized	TGTGCCAGCACATCGAGGGGGAAAGAGCAGTTCTTC	CASTSRGKEQFF
TRBV19	TRBD2	TRBJ2-1	many	TGTGCCAGTAGTATGATCGGGACTAGCGGGAAGTCCTACAATGAGCAGTTCTTC	CASSMIGTSGKSYNEQFF
TRBV7-7	TRBD2	TRBJ2-5	many	TGTGCTAGCAGCGGGACTAGCGGGAGGGGACAGACCCAGTACTTC	CASSGTSGRGQTQYF
TRBV11-2	NA	TRBJ2-5	few	TGTGCCAGCAGCCTAGATTTGGGTACCCAGTACTTC	CASSLDLGTQYF
TRBV12-3/TRBV12-4	NA	TRBJ2-7	many	TGTGCCAGCAGTTTAGTTCGAAATGAGCAGTACTTC	CASSLVRNEQYF
TRBV7-8	NA	TRBJ2-3	NA	TGTGCCAGCAGCTTAAAGATGACTAGGAGTGGGGATAGGCAGTATTTT	CASSLKMTRSGDRQYF
TRBV6-4	NA	TRBJ2-5	many	TGTGCTAGCAGTAATCACCCGCGGGAGACCCAGTACTTC	CASSNHPRETQYF
TRBV27	NA	TRBJ2-1	NA	TGTGCGAGCAGTCCGGAGGTAGGTTACAATGAGCAGTTCTTC	CASSPEVGYNEQFF
TRBV3-1	NA	TRBJ2-5	many	TGTGCCAGCAGCTATCGACAGACCTACCAAGAGACCCAGTACTTC	CASSYRQTYQETQYF